This passage covers 11 T cell receptor beta chains from one sample sequenced in a study of blood T cell repertoires in COVID-19. Clones were sequenced by immunoSEQ multiplex PCR, and TCRdb holds only the in-frame ones, with some missing. The sample records over 120,000 clones, about four fifths being singletons. Specimen: peripheral blood. The receptors stem from a woman aged 80 or older with acute or convalescent COVID-19.

The chain carries TRBV5-1 and TRBJ1-6; D ambiguous. V lost 1 base and J 3 bases, leaving 8 bases between the germline ends. Germline assignment: CDR1 SGHRS and CDR2 YFSETQ. The CDR3 runs to 15 residues. The DNA for the CDR3 is TGCGCCAGCAGCTTGTCCAGAAGCTATAATTCACCCCTCCACTTT. It codes for CASSLSRSYNSPLHF.

The chain recombines TRBV10-3 with TRBJ1-1; 7 nucleotides agree with TRBD1. CDR1 is ENHRY, CDR2 SYGVKD, per germline. The CDR3 totals 15 residues. After removal of 6 bases from V and 1 base from J, the junction contained 8 bases not matched to a gene. The CDR3 is CAISEPDRANTEAFF. DNA of the CDR3: TGTGCCATCAGCGAACCCGACAGGGCGAACACTGAAGCTTTCTTT.

The gene calls are TRBV4-1 and TRBJ1-3; a weak D match, TRBD1 (5 bases). The V end was cut by 1 base, the J end by 4 bases, with 14 bases between. Germline loops: CDR1 MGHRA, CDR2 YSYEKL. The CDR3 spans 16 residues. The CDR3 loop is CASSQVGRASGNTIYF. Written as DNA, the CDR3 is TGCGCCAGCAGCCAAGTAGGCAGGGCTTCCGGAAACACCATATATTTT.

This rearrangement joins TRBV5-1 to TRBJ2-1; 10 bases are shared with TRBD2. There are 14 residues in the CDR3. Germline assignment: CDR1 SGHRS and CDR2 YFSETQ. Trimming at V came to 4 bases and at J to 6 bases, leaving 4 bases not matched to a gene. The CDR3 DNA reads as TGCGCCAGCAGCCGAAGCGGGGGGGGCAATGAGCAGTTCTTC. It encodes CASSRSGGGNEQFF.

The CDR3 here is CASSLVRTEGTPEAFF. In nucleotides, the CDR3 is TGCGCCAGCAGCTTGGTTCGGACAGAGGGAACCCCTGAAGCTTTCTTT. This chain joins TRBV5-1 and TRBJ1-1; weak D call: TRBD1 (6 bases). From germline, CDR1 is SGHRS and CDR2 YFSETQ. The CDR3 runs 16 residues. V was trimmed by 0 bases and J by 6 bases, leaving 18 bases between them.

This clone was counted only a few times. V gene TRBV5-1 combines with J gene TRBJ2-7; 9 bases line up with TRBD2. This CDR3 has 15 residues. Looked up from germline, CDR1 is SGHRS and CDR2 is YFSETQ. Trimming cost V 4 bases and J 1 base; bases outside gene matches: 6. CDR3 in amino acids: CASSPAAGGSYEQYF. CDR3 in DNA: TGCGCCAGCAGCCCAGCAGCGGGGGGTTCCTACGAGCAGTACTTC.

V usage is TRBV19 and J usage is TRBJ1-4; TRBD1 matches 7 bases. The V gene's germline CDR1 is LNHDA and CDR2 SQIVND (reference sequence). This CDR3 has 14 residues. Unmatched junction bases numbered 7, after V lost 6 bases and J lost 6 bases. CDR3 bases: TGTGCCAGTAGAACCCGGCAGGGGGATGAAAAACTGTTTTTT. This sequence encodes CASRTRQGDEKLFF.

The V gene is TRBV9, the J gene TRBJ2-1; 9 nucleotides match TRBD2. The junction had 8 bases not matched to a gene; V was cut back by 6 bases and J by 4 bases. The germline V gene has CDR1 SGDLS and CDR2 YYNGEE. CDR3 length: 15 residues. CDR3 sequence (DNA): TGTGCCAGCACTACTGAGCGGGGGGCTTACAATGAGCAGTTCTTC. As protein: CASTTERGAYNEQFF. The variable domain in full, with the rest retrieved from reference TRBV9 and TRBJ2-1, is DSGVTQTPKHLITATGQRVTLRCSPRSGDLSVYWYQQSLDQGLQFLIQYYNGEERAKGNILERFSAQQFPDLHSELNLSSLELGDSALYFCASTTERGAYNEQFFGPGTRLTVL.

The chain is built from TRBV4-1 and TRBJ1-2; 8 bases agree with TRBD1. Trimming cost V 4 bases and J 5 bases; bases outside gene matches: 6. This CDR3 region has 14 residues. The germline V gene has CDR1 MGHRA and CDR2 YSYEKL. CDR3 region: CASSRPQGEYGYTF. The CDR3 DNA sequence: TGCGCCAGCAGCCGACCACAGGGGGAATATGGCTACACCTTC.

This clone was observed a handful of times. V usage is TRBV7-8 and J usage is TRBJ1-1, with D possibly TRBD1 on 6 matching bases. The germline CDR1 and CDR2 sequences are SGHVS and FQNEAQ. With 5 bases removed from V and 4 bases from J, the gap between germline ends came to 20 bases. This CDR3 has 16 amino acids. In DNA, the CDR3 is TGTGCCAGCAGCGGGCAGGGTTGGGGGCCGGGCACTGAAGCTTTCTTT. The encoded protein is CASSGQGWGPGTEAFF.

The chain couples TRBV6-5 to TRBJ1-5, with TRBD1 identical over 9 bases. CDR1 is MNHEY and CDR2 is SVGAGI in the germline V gene. The CDR3 is made up of 15 amino acids. With 6 bases clipped from V and 7 bases from J, the junction kept 10 bases outside the gene matches. The CDR3 DNA reads as TGTGCCAGCAGACCCGGACAGGGGCGAGGGCAGCCCCAGCATTTT. This translates into CASRPGQGRGQPQHF.